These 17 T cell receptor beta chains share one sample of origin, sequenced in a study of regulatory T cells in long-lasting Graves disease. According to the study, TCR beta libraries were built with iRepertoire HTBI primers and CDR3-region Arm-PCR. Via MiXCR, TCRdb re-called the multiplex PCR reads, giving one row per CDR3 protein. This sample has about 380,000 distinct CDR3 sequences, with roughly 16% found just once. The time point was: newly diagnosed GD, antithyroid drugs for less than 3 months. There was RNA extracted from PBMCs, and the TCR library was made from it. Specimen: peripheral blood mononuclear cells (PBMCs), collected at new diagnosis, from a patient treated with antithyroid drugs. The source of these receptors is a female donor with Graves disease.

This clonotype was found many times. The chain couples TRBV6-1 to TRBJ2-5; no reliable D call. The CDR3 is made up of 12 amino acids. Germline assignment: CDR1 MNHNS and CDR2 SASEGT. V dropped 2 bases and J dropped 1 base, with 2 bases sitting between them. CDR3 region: CASSEIQETQYF. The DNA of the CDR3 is TGTGCCAGCAGTGAAATCCAAGAGACCCAGTACTTC.

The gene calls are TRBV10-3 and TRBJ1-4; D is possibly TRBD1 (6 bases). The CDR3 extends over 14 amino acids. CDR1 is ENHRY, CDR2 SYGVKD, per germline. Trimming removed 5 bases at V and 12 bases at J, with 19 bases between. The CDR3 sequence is CAISPTGEVGQLFF. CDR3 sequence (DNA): TGTGCCATCAGTCCGACAGGAGAGGTTGGTCAACTGTTTTTT.

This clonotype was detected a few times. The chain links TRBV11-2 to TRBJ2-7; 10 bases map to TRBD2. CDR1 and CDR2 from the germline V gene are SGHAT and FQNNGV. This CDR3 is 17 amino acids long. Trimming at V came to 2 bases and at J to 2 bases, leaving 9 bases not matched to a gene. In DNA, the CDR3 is TGTGCCAGCAGCTTAATCAGCGGGGGGGCCCGAGCCTACGAGCAGTACTTC. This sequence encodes CASSLISGGARAYEQYF.

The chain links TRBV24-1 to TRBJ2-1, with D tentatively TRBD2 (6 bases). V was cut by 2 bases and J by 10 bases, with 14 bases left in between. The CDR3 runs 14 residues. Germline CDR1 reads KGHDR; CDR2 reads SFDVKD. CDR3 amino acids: CATSDSGELKEQFF. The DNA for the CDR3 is TGTGCCACCAGTGATTCGGGGGAGTTGAAAGAGCAGTTCTTC.

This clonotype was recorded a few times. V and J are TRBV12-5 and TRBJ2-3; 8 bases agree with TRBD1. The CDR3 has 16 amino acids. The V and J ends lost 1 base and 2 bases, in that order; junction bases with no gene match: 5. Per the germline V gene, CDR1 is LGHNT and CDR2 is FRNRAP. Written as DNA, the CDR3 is TGTGCTAGTGGTTTGGCTTCAGGGGGCCCCACAGATACGCAGTATTTT. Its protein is CASGLASGGPTDTQYF.

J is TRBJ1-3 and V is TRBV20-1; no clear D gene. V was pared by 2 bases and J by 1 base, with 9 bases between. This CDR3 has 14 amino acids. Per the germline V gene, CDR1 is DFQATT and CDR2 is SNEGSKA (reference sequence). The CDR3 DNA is TGCAGTGCTAGACCGGGCCTTTCTGGAAACACCATATATTTT. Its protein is CSARPGLSGNTIYF.

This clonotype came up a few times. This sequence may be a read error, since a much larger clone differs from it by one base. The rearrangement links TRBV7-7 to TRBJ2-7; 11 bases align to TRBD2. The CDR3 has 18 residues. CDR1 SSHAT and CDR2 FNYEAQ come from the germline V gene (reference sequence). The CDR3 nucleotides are TGTGTTAGCAGCCCTAGCGTACTAGCGGGAGTCCCCCCCTACGAGCAGTACTTC. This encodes CVSSPSVLAGVPPYEQYF. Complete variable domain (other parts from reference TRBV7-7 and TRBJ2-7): GAGVSQSPRYKVTKRGQDVTLRCDPISSHATLYWYQQALGQGPEFLTYFNYEAQPDKSGLPSDRFSAERPEGSISTLTIQRTEQRDSAMYRCVSSPSVLAGVPPYEQYFGPGTRLTVT.

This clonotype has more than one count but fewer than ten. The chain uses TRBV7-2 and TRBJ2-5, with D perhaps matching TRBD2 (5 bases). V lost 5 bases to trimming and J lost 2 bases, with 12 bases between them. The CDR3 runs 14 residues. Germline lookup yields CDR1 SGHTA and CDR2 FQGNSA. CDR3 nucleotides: TGTGCCAGCAGCCGGACCTCGGGGCAAGAGACCCAGTACTTC. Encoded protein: CASSRTSGQETQYF.

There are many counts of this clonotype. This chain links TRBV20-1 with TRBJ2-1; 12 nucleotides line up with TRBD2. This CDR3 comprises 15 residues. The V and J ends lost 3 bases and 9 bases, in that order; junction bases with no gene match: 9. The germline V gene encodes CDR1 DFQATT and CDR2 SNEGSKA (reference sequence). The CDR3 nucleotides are TGCAGTGCTAGTAACGGGCTAGCGGGGGGGTCTGAGCAGTTCTTC. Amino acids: CSASNGLAGGSEQFF.

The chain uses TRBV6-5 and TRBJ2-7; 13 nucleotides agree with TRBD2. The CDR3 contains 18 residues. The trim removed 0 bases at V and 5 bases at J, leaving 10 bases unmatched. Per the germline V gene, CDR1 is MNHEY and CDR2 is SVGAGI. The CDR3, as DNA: TGTGCCAGCAGTTACTCGTGGACTAGCGGGAGCGTAAAACACGAGCAGTACTTC. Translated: CASSYSWTSGSVKHEQYF.

The CDR3: CASSLRAGSSNQPQHF. The CDR3 coding sequence is TGTGCCAGCAGCTTAAGGGCAGGGTCGAGCAATCAGCCCCAGCATTTT. This chain links TRBV7-9 with TRBJ1-5; a possible D gene is TRBD1 (5 bases). The V end was cut by 2 bases, the J end by 1 base, with 12 bases between. CDR3 length equals 16 residues. Germline V gene sequence: CDR1 SEHNR, CDR2 FQNEAQ (reference sequence).

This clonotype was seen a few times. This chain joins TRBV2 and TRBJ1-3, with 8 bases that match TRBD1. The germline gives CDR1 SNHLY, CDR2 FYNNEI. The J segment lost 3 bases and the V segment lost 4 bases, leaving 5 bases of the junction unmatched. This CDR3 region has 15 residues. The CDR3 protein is CASSGQGAGGNTIYF. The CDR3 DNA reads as TGTGCCAGCAGTGGGCAGGGGGCAGGTGGAAACACCATATATTTT.

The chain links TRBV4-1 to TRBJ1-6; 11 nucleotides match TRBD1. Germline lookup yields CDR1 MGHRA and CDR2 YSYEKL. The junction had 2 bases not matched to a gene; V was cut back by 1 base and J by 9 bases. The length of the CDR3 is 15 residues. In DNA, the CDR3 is TGCGCCAGCAGCCAAGTTGGGACAGGGGGTTCACCCCTCCACTTT. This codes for CASSQVGTGGSPLHF.

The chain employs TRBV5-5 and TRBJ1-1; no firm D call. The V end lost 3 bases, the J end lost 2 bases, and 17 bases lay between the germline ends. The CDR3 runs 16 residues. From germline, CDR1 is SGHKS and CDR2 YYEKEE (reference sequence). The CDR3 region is CASSSLGVRVNTEAFF. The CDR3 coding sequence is TGTGCCAGCAGCTCCCTCGGGGTTCGGGTTAACACTGAAGCTTTCTTT.

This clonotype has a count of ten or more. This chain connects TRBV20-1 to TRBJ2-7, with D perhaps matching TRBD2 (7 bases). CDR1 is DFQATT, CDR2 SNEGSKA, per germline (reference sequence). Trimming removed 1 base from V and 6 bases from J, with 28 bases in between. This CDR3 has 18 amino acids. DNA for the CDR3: TGCAGTGCTAGAGTGGAGGCAGGGGCTGGACGGGAGGTGGGCGAGCAGTACTTC. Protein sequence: CSARVEAGAGREVGEQYF.

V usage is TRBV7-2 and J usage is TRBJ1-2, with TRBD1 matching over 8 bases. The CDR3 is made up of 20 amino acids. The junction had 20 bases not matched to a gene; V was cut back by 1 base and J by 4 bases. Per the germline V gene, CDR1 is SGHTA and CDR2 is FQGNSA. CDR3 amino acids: CASSLVGWTGNVNYAYGYTF. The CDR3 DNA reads TGTGCCAGCAGCTTAGTGGGATGGACAGGGAATGTGAACTATGCCTATGGCTACACCTTC.

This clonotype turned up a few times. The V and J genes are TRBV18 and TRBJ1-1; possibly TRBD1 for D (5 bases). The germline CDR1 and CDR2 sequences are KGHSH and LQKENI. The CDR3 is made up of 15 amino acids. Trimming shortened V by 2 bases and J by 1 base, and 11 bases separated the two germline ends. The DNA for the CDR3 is TGTGCCAGCTCACCAATAGGGACGGAGAACACTGAAGCTTTCTTT. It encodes CASSPIGTENTEAFF.